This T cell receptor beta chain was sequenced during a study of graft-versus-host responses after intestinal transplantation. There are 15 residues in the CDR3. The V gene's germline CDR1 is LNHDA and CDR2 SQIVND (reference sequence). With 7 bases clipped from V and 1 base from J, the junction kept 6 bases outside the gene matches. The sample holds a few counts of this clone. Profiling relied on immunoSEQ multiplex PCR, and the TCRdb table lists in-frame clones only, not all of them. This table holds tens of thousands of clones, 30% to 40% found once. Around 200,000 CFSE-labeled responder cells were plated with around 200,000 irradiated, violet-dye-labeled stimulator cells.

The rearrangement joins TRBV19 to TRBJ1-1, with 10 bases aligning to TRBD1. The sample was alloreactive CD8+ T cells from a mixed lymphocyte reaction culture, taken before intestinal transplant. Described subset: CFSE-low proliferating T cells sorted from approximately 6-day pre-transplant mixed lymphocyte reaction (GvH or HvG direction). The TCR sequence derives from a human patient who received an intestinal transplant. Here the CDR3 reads CASTWTGGGNTEAFF. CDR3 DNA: TGTGCCAGTACCTGGACAGGGGGGGGGAACACTGAAGCTTTCTTT.